A selection of T cell receptor beta chains follows, all from one sample in a study of blood T cell repertoires in COVID-19. Assay used: immunoSEQ multiplex PCR; TCRdb lists only in-frame clones, some missing. There are about 310,000 clones in the sample; around 86% occur only once, and 1% lies in the top ten. Sequenced sample: peripheral blood. Source of these receptors: a man over 45 with active or convalescent COVID-19. CDR3s include the opening cysteine and the closing phenylalanine or tryptophan. Each record gives: D gene, J gene, V gene, clone size, CDR3 protein, CDR3 DNA. The D gene is left open where the match is weak. Clone size is shown for a subset of rows, as once, few, many or a class of expanded clone.

.,TRBJ2-5,TRBV5-4,.,CASSRGTEETQYF,TGTGCCAGCAGCCGGGGGACGGAAGAGACCCAGTACTTC
.,TRBJ1-6,TRBV19,.,CARQFRNSPLHF,TGTGCCAGACAGTTCAGGAATTCACCCCTCCACTTT
.,TRBJ1-2,TRBV7-9,.,CAGNRELNYGYTF,TGTGCCGGGAACAGGGAACTTAACTATGGCTACACCTTC
.,TRBJ2-5,TRBV5-8,.,CASSYTDRKETQYF,TGTGCCAGCAGCTACACAGACCGAAAAGAGACCCAGTACTTC
TRBD1,TRBJ2-2,TRBV5-4,.,CASSMDRVTGELFF,TGTGCCAGCAGCATGGACAGGGTTACCGGGGAGCTGTTTTTT
.,TRBJ1-4,TRBV7-9,.,CASSRGQNEKLFF,TGTGCCAGCAGCCGTGGACAGAATGAAAAACTGTTTTTT
.,TRBJ2-1,TRBV6-6,.,CASSYGQGSNEQFF,TGTGCCAGCAGTTACGGCCAGGGCAGCAATGAGCAGTTCTTC
.,TRBJ1-1,TRBV5-1,.,CASSLKGDTEAFF,TGCGCCAGCAGCTTGAAAGGGGACACTGAAGCTTTCTTT
TRBD1,TRBJ2-1,TRBV28,.,CASSLLLRDSGNEQFF,TGTGCCAGCAGTTTATTACTCCGGGACAGTGGCAATGAGCAGTTCTTC
TRBD1,TRBJ1-4,TRBV6-4,.,CASSKFGTGNEKLFF,TGTGCCAGCAGTAAATTCGGGACAGGGAATGAAAAACTGTTTTTT
TRBD1,TRBJ1-5,TRBV2,.,CASSPGTGVQPQHF,TGTGCCAGCAGTCCCGGGACAGGGGTTCAGCCCCAGCATTTT
.,TRBJ1-2,TRBV5-1,.,CASSPDMNYGYTF,TGCGCCAGCAGCCCAGACATGAACTATGGCTACACCTTC
TRBD1,TRBJ1-2,TRBV15,few,CATSRDPTGDTYGYTF,TGTGCCACCAGCAGAGATCCGACAGGGGATACCTATGGCTACACCTTC
.,TRBJ2-2,TRBV24-1,.,CATSDGSQGTGELFF,TGTGCCACCAGCGATGGCAGCCAGGGGACCGGGGAGCTGTTTTTT